The T cell receptor (beta chain) described here comes from a study of cytomegalovirus exposure and HLA in healthy donors. The CDR3 is made up of 12 amino acids. Germline V gives CDR1 LNHDA, CDR2 SQIVND (reference sequence). Trimming at V came to 6 bases and at J to 8 bases, leaving 6 bases not matched to a gene. Study results and limitations: Overall, under 200 TCR beta chains were annotated as cytomegalovirus-associated. Reportedly, cytomegalovirus status was diagnosed with high sensitivity and specificity.

These donors were members of the 120-subject validation cohort, a group separate from the approximately 680-subject first cohort. Some clones are missing from TCRdb's copy, which holds only in-frame ones; the method was immunoSEQ multiplex PCR. Of approximately 150,000 clones listed, around nine tenths are singletons. About this clone itself: What it binds is unknown.

The sequencing input was PBMCs. The source is a man between 18 and 29 years old in good health and CMV-seropositive. The V call is TRBV19, the J call TRBJ1-1, with 7 bases aligning to TRBD1. The CDR3 DNA sequence: TGTGCCAGTAGGTTAACAGGGGTGGAAGCTTTCTTT. This gives the protein CASRLTGVEAFF.